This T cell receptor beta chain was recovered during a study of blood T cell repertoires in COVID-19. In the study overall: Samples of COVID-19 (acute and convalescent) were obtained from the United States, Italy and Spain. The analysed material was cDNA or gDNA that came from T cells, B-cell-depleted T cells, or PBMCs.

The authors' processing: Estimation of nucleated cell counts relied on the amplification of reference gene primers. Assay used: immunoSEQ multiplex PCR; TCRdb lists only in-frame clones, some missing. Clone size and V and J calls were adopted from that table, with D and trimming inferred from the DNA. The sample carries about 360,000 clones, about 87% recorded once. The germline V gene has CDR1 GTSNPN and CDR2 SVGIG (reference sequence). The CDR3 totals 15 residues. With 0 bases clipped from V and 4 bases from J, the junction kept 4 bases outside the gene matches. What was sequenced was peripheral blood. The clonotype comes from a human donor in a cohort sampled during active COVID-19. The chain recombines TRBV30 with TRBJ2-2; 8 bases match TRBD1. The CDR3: CAWSVLDRATGELFF. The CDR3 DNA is TGTGCCTGGAGTGTACTGGACAGGGCCACCGGGGAGCTGTTTTTT.